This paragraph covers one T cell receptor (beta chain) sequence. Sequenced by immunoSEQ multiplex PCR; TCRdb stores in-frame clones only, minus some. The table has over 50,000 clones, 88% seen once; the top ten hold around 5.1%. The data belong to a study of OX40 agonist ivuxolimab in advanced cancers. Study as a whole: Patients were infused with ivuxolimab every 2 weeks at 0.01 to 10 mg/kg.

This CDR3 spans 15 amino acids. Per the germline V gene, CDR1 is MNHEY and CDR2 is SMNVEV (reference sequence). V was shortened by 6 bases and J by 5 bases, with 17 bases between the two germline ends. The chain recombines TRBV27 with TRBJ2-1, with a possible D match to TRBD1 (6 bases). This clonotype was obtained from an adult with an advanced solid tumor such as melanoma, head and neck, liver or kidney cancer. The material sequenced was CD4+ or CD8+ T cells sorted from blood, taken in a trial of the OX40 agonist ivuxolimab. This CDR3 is CASRIDGGRHNEQFF. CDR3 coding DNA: TGTGCCAGCAGAATAGATGGGGGCCGGCACAATGAGCAGTTCTTC.